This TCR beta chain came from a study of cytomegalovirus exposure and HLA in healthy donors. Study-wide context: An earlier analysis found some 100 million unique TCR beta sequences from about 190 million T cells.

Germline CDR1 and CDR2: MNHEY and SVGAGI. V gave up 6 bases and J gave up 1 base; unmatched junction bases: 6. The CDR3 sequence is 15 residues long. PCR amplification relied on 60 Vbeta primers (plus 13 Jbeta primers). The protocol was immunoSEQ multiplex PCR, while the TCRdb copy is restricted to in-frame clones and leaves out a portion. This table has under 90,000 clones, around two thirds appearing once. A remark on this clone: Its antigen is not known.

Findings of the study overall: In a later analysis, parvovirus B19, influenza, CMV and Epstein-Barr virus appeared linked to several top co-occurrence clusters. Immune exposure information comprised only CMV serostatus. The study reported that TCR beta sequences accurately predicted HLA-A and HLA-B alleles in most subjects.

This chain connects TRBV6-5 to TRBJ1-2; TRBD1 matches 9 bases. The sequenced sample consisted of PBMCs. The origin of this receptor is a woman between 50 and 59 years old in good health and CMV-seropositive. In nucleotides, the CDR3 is TGTGCCAGCAGGGGACAGGGCTTCTTTAACTATGGCTACACCTTC. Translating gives CASRGQGFFNYGYTF.